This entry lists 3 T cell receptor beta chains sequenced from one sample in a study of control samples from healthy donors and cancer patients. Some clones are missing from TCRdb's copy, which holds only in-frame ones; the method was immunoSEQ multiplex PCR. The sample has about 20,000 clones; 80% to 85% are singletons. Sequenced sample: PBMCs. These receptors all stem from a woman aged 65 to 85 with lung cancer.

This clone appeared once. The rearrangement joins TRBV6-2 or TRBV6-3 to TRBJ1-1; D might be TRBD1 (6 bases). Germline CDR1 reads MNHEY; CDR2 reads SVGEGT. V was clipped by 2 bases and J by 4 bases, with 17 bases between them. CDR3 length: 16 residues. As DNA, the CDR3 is TGTGCCAGCAGTTACCCCCGGGGGCAAGGGTTCACTGAAGCTTTCTTT. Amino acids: CASSYPRGQGFTEAFF.

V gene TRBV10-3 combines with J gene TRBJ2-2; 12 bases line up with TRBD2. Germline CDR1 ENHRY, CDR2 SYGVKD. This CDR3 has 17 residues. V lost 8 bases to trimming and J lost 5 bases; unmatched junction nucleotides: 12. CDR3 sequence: CAIGTSGRSGPTGELFF. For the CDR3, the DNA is TGTGCCATCGGAACTAGCGGGAGGTCAGGACCGACCGGGGAGCTGTTTTTT.

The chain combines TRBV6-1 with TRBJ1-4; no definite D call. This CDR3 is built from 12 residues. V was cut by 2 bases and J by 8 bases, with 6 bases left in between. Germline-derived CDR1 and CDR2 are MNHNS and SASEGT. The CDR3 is CASSEQREKLFF. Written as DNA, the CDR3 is TGTGCCAGCAGTGAACAGAGGGAAAAACTGTTTTTT.